This T cell receptor beta chain was sequenced in a study of cytomegalovirus exposure and HLA in healthy donors. Study-level findings and limits: Later genetic work tied a missense DCLRE1C variant to beta-chain V and J trimming. HLA alleles were associated with 17,000 or so TCR beta sequences in a later analysis at 0.05 false discovery rate. Later analysis showed most CMV-associated TCR beta chains appearing HLA-restricted.

Nominal health characterized the donors when sampled, though unrecorded immune exposures were likely. The PCR used 60 Vbeta and 13 Jbeta primers. Repertoires were generated with immunoSEQ multiplex PCR, while TCRdb's copy carries only in-frame clones and drops some. The table has around 140,000 clones, roughly three fifths seen once. Concerning this clone: The target antigen is unknown.

This receptor was taken from a male donor in good health and CMV-seronegative. The sample taken for sequencing was PBMCs.

CDR3 sequence reads: CASSLGQAGTARGYTF. The CDR3 DNA reads as TGTGCCAGCAGCTTAGGGCAGGCGGGCACAGCGAGGGGCTACACCTTC. The chain has TRBV7-9 and TRBJ1-2; D is uncertain. Per the germline V gene, CDR1 is SEHNR and CDR2 is FQNEAQ (reference sequence). This CDR3 is 16 amino acids long. V was pared by 1 base and J by 8 bases, with 20 bases between.